The 10 T cell receptor beta chains below come from one sample, sequenced in a study of T cells in Graves' hyperthyroidism and ophthalmopathy. The source material, RNA transcripts, was used to amplify TCR beta CDR3 regions. RT-PCR in the first round (using the HTBI primer set) targeted the TCR CDR3. MiXCR, run by TCRdb on the multiplex PCR reads, gives a single entry per CDR3 protein. The table shows about 380,000 distinct CDR3 sequences, with roughly 12% occurring only once. The sequencing input was blood. The source of these receptors is a man younger than 40 with Graves' hyperthyroidism that later progressed to Graves' ophthalmopathy.

In nucleotides, the CDR3 is TGTGCCACCAGCAGATCCTACAGCCGCCCAGATACGCAGTATTTT. Its protein is CATSRSYSRPDTQYF. The chain carries TRBV15 and TRBJ2-3; D remains unclear. Trimming left V 2 bases short and J 4 bases short, with 13 bases between. This CDR3 is built from 15 residues. Germline CDR1 is LNHNV and CDR2 is YYDKDF (reference sequence).

The rearrangement joins TRBV6-4 to TRBJ1-2; D is unresolved. V was cut by 7 bases and J by 3 bases, with 18 bases left in between. CDR3 length equals 15 residues. Germline V gene lookup returns CDR1 MRHNA and CDR2 SNTAGT. The CDR3 nucleotides are TGTGCCAGCACCACCGGTGGGCAGAAGGACTATGGCTACACCTTC. This sequence encodes CASTTGGQKDYGYTF.

This sequence joins TRBV9 and TRBJ2-2; 9 nucleotides line up with TRBD2. Germline CDR1 reads SGDLS; CDR2 reads YYNGEE. V shed 3 bases, J shed 6 bases, and the junction held 6 bases outside the gene matches. CDR3 length: 15 residues. CDR3 sequence reads: CASSGLAGVAGELFF. The DNA of the CDR3 is TGTGCCAGCAGCGGATTAGCGGGGGTTGCCGGGGAGCTGTTTTTT.

V and J are TRBV19 and TRBJ2-1; 8 bases are a match to TRBD2. This CDR3 is 16 amino acids long. In germline, CDR1 is LNHDA, CDR2 SQIVND (reference sequence). V dropped 3 bases and J dropped 4; count of bases not matched to a gene: 8. The CDR3 sequence: CASSIPGGGFYNEQFF. DNA for the CDR3: TGTGCCAGTAGTATTCCCGGCGGGGGGTTTTACAATGAGCAGTTCTTC.

V and J are TRBV10-1 and TRBJ1-2; tentatively, D is TRBD1 (5 bases). CDR3 length: 13 residues. The germline gives CDR1 WNHNN, CDR2 SYGVQD (reference sequence). Trimming took off 6 bases at V and 4 bases at J, with 12 bases between the two ends. This CDR3 is CASSQGPGYGYTF. Written as DNA, the CDR3 is TGCGCCAGCAGCCAGGGTCCCGGCTATGGCTACACCTTC.

This clonotype occurred many times. The rearrangement links TRBV2 to TRBJ1-2, with 7 bases fitting TRBD1. The germline CDR1 and CDR2 sequences are SNHLY and FYNNEI. Losses at the gene ends were 5 bases for V and 7 bases for J; bases not matched to a gene: 4. The CDR3 is 12 residues long. CDR3 amino acids: CASSTGVRGYTF. The CDR3 coding sequence is TGTGCCAGCAGTACAGGGGTTCGTGGCTACACCTTC.

This clonotype was seen only a few times. The chain employs TRBV9 and TRBJ2-2, with D uncertain. Trimming stripped 4 bases from V and 2 bases from J, with 9 bases between. CDR1 is SGDLS, CDR2 YYNGEE, per germline. The CDR3 contains 14 residues. In DNA, the CDR3 is TGTGCCAGCAGCCCCCCTTTAAACACCGGGGAGCTGTTTTTT. Its translation is CASSPPLNTGELFF. Together with reference TRBV9 and TRBJ2-2, the CDR3 gives the full variable domain: DSGVTQTPKHLITATGQRVTLRCSPRSGDLSVYWYQQSLDQGLQFLIQYYNGEERAKGNILERFSAQQFPDLHSELNLSSLELGDSALYFCASSPPLNTGELFFGEGSRLTVL.

This clonotype came up many times. The rearrangement links TRBV11-2 to TRBJ2-7; D is ambiguous. The CDR3 extends over 13 amino acids. Germline CDR1 SGHAT, CDR2 FQNNGV. V shed 0 bases and J shed 3 bases, with 6 bases lying between them. The CDR3 sequence is CASSLDPGYEQYF. In DNA, the CDR3 is TGTGCCAGCAGCTTAGATCCGGGCTACGAGCAGTACTTC.

Comment on this clonotype: An end of the junction does not agree with germline; a read error may underlie this. V gene TRBV20-1 combines with J gene TRBJ1-5; TRBD1 matches at 7 bases. CDR1 is DFQATT, CDR2 SNEGSKA, per germline (reference sequence). The CDR3 consists of 14 residues. The CDR3 bases are TGCAATGCTGGGGGACAGACTAGCAATCAGCCCCAGCATTTT. Residues: CNAGGQTSNQPQHF.

This clonotype has at least ten counts. This rearrangement joins TRBV6-1 to TRBJ1-6; D is perhaps TRBD1 (5 bases). Trimming left V 6 bases short and J 9 bases short, with 18 bases between. This CDR3 contains 15 residues. The germline gives CDR1 MNHNS, CDR2 SASEGT. CDR3 sequence reads: CASRAPGRSSSPLHF. In DNA form, the CDR3 reads TGTGCCAGCAGGGCGCCGGGACGGAGTTCTTCACCCCTCCACTTT.